The present entry profiles one TCR beta chain with its context. This clone's antigen is unknown. At one boundary the junction diverges from the germline segment, which might be a read error. Library preparation was by PCR. Sequenced on an Illumina HiSeq 2500. To normalize quantification of the TCRbeta repertoire, the TCR libraries were built with molecular barcoding that relied on unique molecular identifiers. TCRdb applied fastp at Q25 and MiXCR to the public reads, then kept only in-frame beta chains. Merged by CDR3 protein, the rows form single entries marked with the most common genes and DNA. This sample comprises about 280,000 distinct CDR3 sequences, 11% of them detected only once. 20% to 30% of the sample is in the top ten clones. Its CDR3 holds 19 amino acids, cysteine through phenylalanine. CDR3 DNA only is kept here, 57 bases in frame from base 1. Read against the paper, the sample's treatment or condition label means: allogeneic hematopoietic cell transplantation with graft depleted of TCRalphabeta T cells and CD19 B cells. The children who served as transplant recipients had been given grafts of TCRalphabeta/CD19-depleted allogeneic hematopoietic cells.

This sample stems from a study of T-cell reconstitution after alpha-beta-depleted transplantation in children listed by TCRdb under 2016. Describing the broader study: The study quantitatively tracked T-cell immune reconstitution after TCRalphabeta/CD19-depleted allogeneic hematopoietic cell transplantation in children using TCR repertoire profiling. Overall study results and their limits: About two months after transplant, the apparently early recovery of alphabetaT-cell counts reportedly depended on just several hundred clones that had expanded rapidly and came from non-depleted graft cells. Over the following months the frequencies of hyperexpanded clones went down, and after one year T-cell counts and TCRbeta diversity were mostly credited to newly produced T cells. In some patients, the high TCRbeta diversity seen at day 60 was put down to recipient T cells and intrathymic progenitors that had survived conditioning.

The chain joins TRBV12-3 or TRBV12-4 to TRBJ2-5, with 13 middle bases fitting TRBD2. The receptor was isolated from a male patient between 2 and 15 years old who had a stem cell transplant for chronic granulomatous disease, so the T cells may come from the graft donor. The sample consisted of peripheral blood, taken 180 days after TCRalphabeta/CD19-depleted stem cell transplant. In nucleotides, the sequence is TGTGCCATCAGTTTACGGGAGAGGACTAGCGGGAGCCCTCAAGAGACCCAGTACTTC. Its protein reads: CAISLRERTSGSPQETQYF.